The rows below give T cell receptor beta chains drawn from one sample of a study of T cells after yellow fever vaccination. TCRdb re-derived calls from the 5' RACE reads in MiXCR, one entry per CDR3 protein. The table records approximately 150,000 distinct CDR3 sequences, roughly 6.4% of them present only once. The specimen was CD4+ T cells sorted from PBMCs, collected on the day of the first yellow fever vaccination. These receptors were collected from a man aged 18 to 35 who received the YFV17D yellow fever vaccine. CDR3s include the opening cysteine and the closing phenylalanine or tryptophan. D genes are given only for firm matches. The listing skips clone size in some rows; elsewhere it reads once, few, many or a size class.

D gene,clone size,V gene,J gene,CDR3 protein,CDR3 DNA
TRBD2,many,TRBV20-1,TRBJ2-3,CRPGAGDTDTQYF,TGCAGGCCAGGAGCGGGGGACACAGATACGCAGTATTTT
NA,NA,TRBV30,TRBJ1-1,CAWSRLNTEAFF,TGTGCCTGGAGTCGCCTGAACACTGAAGCTTTCTTT
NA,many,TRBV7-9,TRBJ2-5,CASSLNTETQYF,TGTGCCAGCAGCTTAAATACGGAGACCCAGTACTTC
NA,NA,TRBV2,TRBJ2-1,CASKKLDISYNEQFF,TGTGCCAGCAAAAAGCTCGACATTTCCTACAATGAGCAGTTCTTC
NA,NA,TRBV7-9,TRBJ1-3,CASSPRGSSGNTIYF,TGTGCCAGCAGCCCTAGGGGGAGCTCTGGAAACACCATATATTTT
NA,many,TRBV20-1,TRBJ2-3,CSARAPGIGGTDTQYF,TGCAGTGCTAGGGCCCCGGGCATCGGGGGCACAGATACGCAGTATTTT
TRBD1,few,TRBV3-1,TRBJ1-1,CASSQLDRWGPEAFF,TGTGCCAGCAGCCAACTGGACAGGTGGGGTCCTGAAGCTTTCTTT
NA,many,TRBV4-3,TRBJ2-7,CASSQGPKYEQYF,TGCGCCAGCAGCCAAGGGCCAAAGTATGAGCAGTACTTC
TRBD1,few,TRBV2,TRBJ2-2,CASSKDRVVNTGELFF,TGTGCCAGCAGTAAGGACAGGGTGGTGAACACCGGGGAGCTGTTTTTT
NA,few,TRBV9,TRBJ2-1,CASSRIMLGYNEQFF,TGTGCCAGCAGCCGGATAATGTTGGGGTACAATGAGCAGTTCTTC
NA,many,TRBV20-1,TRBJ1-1,CSARLAPTDTEAFF,TGCAGTGCTAGATTGGCACCGACAGACACTGAAGCTTTCTTT
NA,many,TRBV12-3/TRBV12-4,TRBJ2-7,CASSLFLYEQYF,TGTGCCAGCAGTTTGTTCCTCTACGAGCAGTACTTC